This TCR beta chain emerged from a study of blood T cell repertoires in COVID-19 (dated by TCRdb to the early 2020s). Background for the entire study: The collaborator samples originated in the United States, Italy and Spain and spanned the acute and convalescent phases of COVID-19. Nearly every sample came with metadata listing a de-identified subject ID, COVID-19 status, age in years and sex. The repertoires were released in a freely available public database intended as a resource for research on the immune response to SARS-CoV-2. The prospective study material was composed of cDNA or gDNA derived from T cells, B-cell-depleted T cells, or PBMCs. The samples were drawn from the first 160 participants of the ongoing ImmuneRACE study and from 950 to 1,500 subjects provided by 6 global collaborators. Where HLA class I and class II types were available, the types were taken from metadata supplied by the sample provider, not from assay-based typing. Deeply sampled blood TCRbeta repertoires from subjects exposed to, actively infected with, or recovered from COVID-19 were included in the dataset. The research as a whole found: Clinical and demographic metadata were provided uncurated, with the amount varying by source and participant.

TCRbeta CDR3 regions were amplified from genomic DNA using the immunoSEQ Assay, a bias-controlled multiplex PCR. The paper's data handling went like this. Nucleated cell counts per sample were estimated from amplification of reference gene primers within the assay. Sequence reads were collapsed and filtered to measure the absolute abundance of every unique TCRbeta CDR3 rearrangement. For each sample, productive Simpson clonality was calculated by taking the square root of Simpson's diversity index across productive rearrangements. Drawn from immuneACCESS, this table holds only the in-frame rearrangements with V and J called that TCRdb kept. Clones are partly lost; checked studies trace under half to an unresolved V gene and leave the rest unexplained. That table gives V, J and clone size, and the DNA gave D and trimming. This sample gives about 270,000 clones in total; 75% to 90% of them show up just once. Jointly, the top ten make up 2% to 3% of the sample.

On this clone itself: The specificity of this receptor is unknown. The input lacks base qualities; no much larger clone sits a single base away.

From the germline V gene, CDR1 is SGHRS and CDR2 is YFSETQ. Its CDR3 holds 15 amino acids, cysteine through phenylalanine. Only the CDR3 portion is preserved as DNA: 45 bases, with reading frame beginning at the first base. Deletion took 4 bases off V and 4 bases off J, with a span of 17 bases between the germline ends. Participants in the prospective study were enrolled through a virtual design, were aged roughly 18 to 100 years, and lived in fewer than 30 United States geographic areas. In the prospective study, cohorts were assigned on the basis of participant-reported clinical history obtained from a screening survey and a study questionnaire. ImmuneRACE Cohort 3 recovered participants were defined by two consecutive negative NP/OP PCR tests, healthcare professional clearance, or symptom resolution. In the prospective study, whole blood, serum and a nasopharyngeal or oropharyngeal swab were collected from each participant by mobile phlebotomists. Prospective study participants could optionally give additional blood draws and questionnaires over a roughly 2-month period. Blood samples from the prospective study were shipped frozen or at room temperature prior to DNA extraction.

This receptor was identified in a woman aged 18-29 years who had recovered from COVID-19. Sequenced input: PBMCs or T cells enriched from blood (not recorded which). The chain uses TRBV5-1 and TRBJ1-1; a tentative D call is TRBD1 (5 bases match). The CDR3 region reads CASSQTSQGGTEAFF. The DNA reads TGCGCCAGCAGCCAGACATCCCAGGGTGGCACTGAAGCTTTCTTT.